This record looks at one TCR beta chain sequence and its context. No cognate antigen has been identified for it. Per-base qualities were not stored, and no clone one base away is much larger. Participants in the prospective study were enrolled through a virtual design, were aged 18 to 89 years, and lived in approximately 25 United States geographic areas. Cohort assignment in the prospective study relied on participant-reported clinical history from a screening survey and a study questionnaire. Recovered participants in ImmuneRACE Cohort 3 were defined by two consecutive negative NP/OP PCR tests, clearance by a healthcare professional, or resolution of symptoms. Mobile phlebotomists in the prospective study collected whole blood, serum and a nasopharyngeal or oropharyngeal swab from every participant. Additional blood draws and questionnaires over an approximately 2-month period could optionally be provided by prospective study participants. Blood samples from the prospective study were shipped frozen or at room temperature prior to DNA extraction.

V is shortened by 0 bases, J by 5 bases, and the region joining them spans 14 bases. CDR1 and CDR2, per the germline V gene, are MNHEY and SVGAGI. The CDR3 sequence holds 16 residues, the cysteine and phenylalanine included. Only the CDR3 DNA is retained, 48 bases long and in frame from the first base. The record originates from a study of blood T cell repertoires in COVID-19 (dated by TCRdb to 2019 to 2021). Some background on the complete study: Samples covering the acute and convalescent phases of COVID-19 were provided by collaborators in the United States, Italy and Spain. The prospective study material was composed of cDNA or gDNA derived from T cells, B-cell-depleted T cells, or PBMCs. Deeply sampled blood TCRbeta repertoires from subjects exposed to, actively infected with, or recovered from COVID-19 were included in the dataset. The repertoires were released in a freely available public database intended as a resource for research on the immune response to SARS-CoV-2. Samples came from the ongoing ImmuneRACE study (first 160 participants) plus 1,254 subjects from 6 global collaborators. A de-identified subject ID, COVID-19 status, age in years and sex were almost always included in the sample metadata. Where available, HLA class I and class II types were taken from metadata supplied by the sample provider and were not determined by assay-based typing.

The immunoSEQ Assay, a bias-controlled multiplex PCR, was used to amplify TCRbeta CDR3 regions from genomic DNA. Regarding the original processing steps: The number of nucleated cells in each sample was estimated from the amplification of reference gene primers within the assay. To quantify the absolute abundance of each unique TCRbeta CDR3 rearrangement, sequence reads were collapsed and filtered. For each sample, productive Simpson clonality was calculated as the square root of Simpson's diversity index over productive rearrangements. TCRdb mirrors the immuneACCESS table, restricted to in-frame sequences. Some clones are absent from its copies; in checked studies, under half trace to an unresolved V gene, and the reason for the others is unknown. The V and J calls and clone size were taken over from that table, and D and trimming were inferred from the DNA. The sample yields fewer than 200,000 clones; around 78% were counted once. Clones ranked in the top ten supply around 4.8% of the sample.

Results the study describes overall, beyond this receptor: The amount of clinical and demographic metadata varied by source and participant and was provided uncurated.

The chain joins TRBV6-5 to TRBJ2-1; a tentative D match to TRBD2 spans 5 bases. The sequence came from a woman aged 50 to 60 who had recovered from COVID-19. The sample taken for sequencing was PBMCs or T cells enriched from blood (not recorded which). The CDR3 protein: CASSYSGGGGDNEQFF. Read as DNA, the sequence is TGTGCCAGCAGTTACTCCGGCGGCGGAGGCGACAATGAGCAGTTCTTC.